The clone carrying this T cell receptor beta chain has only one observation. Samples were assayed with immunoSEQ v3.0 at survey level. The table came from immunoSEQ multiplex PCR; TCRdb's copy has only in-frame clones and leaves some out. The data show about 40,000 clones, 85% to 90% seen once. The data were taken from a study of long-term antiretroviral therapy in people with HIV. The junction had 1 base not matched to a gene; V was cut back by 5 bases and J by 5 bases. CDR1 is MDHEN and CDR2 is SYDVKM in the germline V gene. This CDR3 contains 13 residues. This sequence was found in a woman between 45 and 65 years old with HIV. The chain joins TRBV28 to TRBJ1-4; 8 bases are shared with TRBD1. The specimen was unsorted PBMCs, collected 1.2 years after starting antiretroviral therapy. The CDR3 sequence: CASSPGGNEKLFF. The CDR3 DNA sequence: TGTGCCAGCAGTCCAGGGGGCAATGAAAAACTGTTTTTT.